The 9 T cell receptor beta chains below all came from one sample that was sequenced in a study of beta chain features in type 1 diabetes. Study-wide results and limits: Shortening that was moderate but significant affected the TCRB CDR3s of Type 1 diabetes patients in all four CD4+ subsets.

The sequenced template was cDNA made from the entire isolated RNA. Repertoires were generated with immunoSEQ multiplex PCR, while TCRdb's copy carries only in-frame clones and drops some. The table includes roughly 700,000 clones, under 15% detected once. No antigens are known for them. Source material: naive CD4+ T cells from blood. The receptors stem from a man aged 18 to 35 with type 1 diabetes.

The chain carries TRBV2 and TRBJ2-6; no firm D call. CDR1 is SNHLY and CDR2 is FYNNEI in the germline V gene. The CDR3 is made up of 17 amino acids. V was trimmed by 6 bases and J by 0 bases, leaving 15 bases between them. This chain's CDR3 is CASSLVLLNSGANVLTF. DNA of the CDR3: TGTGCCAGCAGCCTGGTCCTCCTCAACTCTGGGGCCAACGTCCTGACTTTC.

This clone was counted between two and nine times. This chain joins TRBV5-6 and TRBJ1-6, with D possibly matching TRBD1 (5 bases). CDR1 and CDR2 (germline): SGHDT, YYEEEE. Trimming shortened V by 3 bases and J by 7 bases, and 11 bases separated the two germline ends. This CDR3 has 14 residues. Here the CDR3 reads CASSSWDLNSPLHF. CDR3 sequence (DNA): TGTGCCAGCAGCTCCTGGGACCTAAATTCACCCCTCCACTTT.

This clone was observed a few times. As DNA, the CDR3 is TGTGCCATCAGCCTCTCTTTAGGGGGCGGAACCTACAATGAGCAGTTCTTC. Translation: CAISLSLGGGTYNEQFF. This chain connects TRBV10-3 to TRBJ2-1, with 7 bases identical to TRBD1. The ends lost 6 bases at V and 2 bases at J; junction bases unmatched: 13. The CDR3 extends over 17 amino acids. Looked up from germline, CDR1 is ENHRY and CDR2 is SYGVKD.

V is TRBV30 and J is TRBJ2-2; 7 nucleotides line up with TRBD1. There are 15 residues in the CDR3. J lost 4 bases, V lost 0 bases, and 5 bases had no gene match. Germline V gene lookup returns CDR1 GTSNPN and CDR2 SVGIG (reference sequence). Written as DNA, the CDR3 is TGTGCCTGGAGTGTAGCACAGGGGCGCACCGGGGAGCTGTTTTTT. It translates to CAWSVAQGRTGELFF.

This chain connects TRBV4-2 to TRBJ2-1; D gene unclear. The CDR3 runs to 14 residues. V gave up 1 base and J gave up 8 bases, with 12 bases separating them. Looked up from germline, CDR1 is LGHNA and CDR2 is YNFKEQ. The CDR3 here is CASSQVIQDHEQFF. In DNA form, the CDR3 reads TGTGCCAGCAGCCAAGTGATCCAGGACCATGAGCAGTTCTTC.

The rearrangement links TRBV30 to TRBJ1-6, with D unclear. This CDR3 is built from 15 residues. From germline, CDR1 is GTSNPN and CDR2 SVGIG (reference sequence). Trimming cost V 5 bases and J 7 bases, with 18 bases left between them. The CDR3, as DNA: TGTGCCTGGGGGCTTGATCGGCCTAGGAATTCACCCCTCCACTTT. It codes for CAWGLDRPRNSPLHF.

This clone appeared a few times. V gene TRBV7-8 combines with J gene TRBJ2-7, with 9 bases matching TRBD1. The CDR3 is made up of 16 amino acids. After removal of 1 base from V and 2 bases from J, the junction contained 6 bases not matched to a gene. Germline CDR1 SGHVS, CDR2 FQNEAQ. This CDR3 reads CASSLGGTGSTYEQYF. CDR3 bases: TGTGCCAGCAGCTTAGGGGGGACAGGGTCTACCTACGAGCAGTACTTC.

The chain recombines TRBV14 with TRBJ1-2; D call uncertain. Trimming left V 1 base short and J 0 bases short, with 6 bases between. Germline V gene lookup returns CDR1 SGHDN and CDR2 FVKESK. The length of the CDR3 is 14 residues. The CDR3 DNA reads as TGTGCCAGCAGCCAAGGCAGGTCTAACTATGGCTACACCTTC. This encodes CASSQGRSNYGYTF.

The gene calls are TRBV10-3 and TRBJ2-7; TRBD1 agrees at 8 bases. This CDR3 contains 14 residues. V trimming: 2 bases; J trimming: 2 bases; junction bases outside the gene matches: 2. CDR1 ENHRY and CDR2 SYGVKD come from the germline V gene. The CDR3 sequence: CAISEAQGAYEQYF. The CDR3 DNA reads as TGTGCCATCAGTGAGGCACAGGGGGCCTACGAGCAGTACTTC.